This passage covers 7 T cell receptor beta chains from one sample sequenced in a study of memory CD4+ T cells and cytomegalovirus serostatus. Generated by immunoSEQ multiplex PCR, the TCRdb table keeps only in-frame clones and is missing some. The sample gives 61,000 or so clones, roughly 80% of which show up once; roughly 0.48% is in the top ten. Single viable CD3+CD4+CD8-CD45RO+ cells were sorted as the memory CD4+ T cells. Specimen: memory CD4+ T cells from blood. The source is an adult in good health and CMV-seronegative. Some clones in this sample may be carry-over from other donors' samples.

The chain combines TRBV19 with TRBJ1-2, with D hard to call. Trimming cost V 8 bases and J 0 bases, with 7 bases left between them. CDR1 is LNHDA and CDR2 is SQIVND in the germline V gene (reference sequence). The CDR3 contains 12 residues. Written as DNA, the CDR3 is TGTGCCAGTGTCGGTGCTAACTATGGCTACACCTTC. Protein sequence: CASVGANYGYTF.

The chain carries TRBV6-5 and TRBJ2-1, with no clear D. CDR1 and CDR2 from the germline V gene are MNHEY and SVGAGI. V lost 2 bases, J lost 6 bases, and 11 bases lay in between. This CDR3 spans 14 amino acids. CDR3: CASSYGLSLNEQFF. As DNA, the CDR3 is TGTGCCAGCAGTTACGGCCTTAGCCTCAATGAGCAGTTCTTC.

This clone was found a few times. The V call is TRBV5-1, the J call TRBJ1-2; D is possibly TRBD1 (6 bases). CDR1 and CDR2 from the germline V gene are SGHRS and YFSETQ. The CDR3 extends over 15 amino acids. V lost 2 bases, J lost 1 base, and 12 bases lay in between. The CDR3 sequence is CASSLQGANNYGYTF. CDR3 DNA sequence: TGCGCCAGCAGCTTACAGGGTGCGAATAACTATGGCTACACCTTC.

V gene TRBV7-9 combines with J gene TRBJ2-7; 7 nucleotides align to TRBD1. J lost 2 bases, V lost 6 bases, and 10 bases had no gene match. Germline V CDR1 and CDR2: SEHNR, FQNEAQ (reference sequence). CDR3 length: 15 amino acids. The CDR3 spells CASRAPGTEPYEQYF. CDR3 in DNA: TGTGCCAGCAGAGCCCCCGGGACAGAGCCCTACGAGCAGTACTTC.

The chain employs TRBV5-4 and TRBJ2-7, with D possibly TRBD1 on 6 matching bases. The germline gives CDR1 SGHNT, CDR2 YYREEE (reference sequence). V was trimmed by 4 bases and J by 2 bases, leaving 10 bases between them. The length of the CDR3 is 13 residues. In DNA form, the CDR3 reads TGTGCCAGCAGCACCCGACAGGCCTACGAGCAGTACTTC. Its translation: CASSTRQAYEQYF.

This clone was recorded only once. This chain connects TRBV7-2 to TRBJ2-7; 10 bases line up with TRBD2. This CDR3 has 13 residues. CDR1 and CDR2 (germline): SGHTA, FQGNSA. The ends lost 4 bases at V and 7 bases at J; junction bases unmatched: 4. CDR3 bases: TGTGCCAGCAGCTCCACTAGCGGGATTGAGCAGTACTTC. As protein: CASSSTSGIEQYF.

The chain is built from TRBV7-9 and TRBJ2-5; D gene unclear. CDR3 length: 13 amino acids. Germline CDR1 is SEHNR and CDR2 is FQNEAQ (reference sequence). With 5 bases removed from V and 5 bases from J, the gap between germline ends came to 12 bases. The CDR3 coding sequence is TGTGCCAGCAGCCCTAAAGGGCCGGAGACCCAGTACTTC. Its translation: CASSPKGPETQYF.